Listed below are T cell receptor beta chains from one sample, sequenced in a study of T cell repertoires in cytomegalovirus infection. Using its own MiXCR run on the reads, TCRdb lists one record per CDR3 protein. Among under 850,000 distinct CDR3 sequences listed, around 31% were seen once. For these TCRs, the target antigens are not known. Here the sequenced sample was cultured PBMCs, taken from culture after CMV antigen stimulation. The receptors stem from a human donor in good health (CMV status not recorded). Some clones in this sample may be carry-over from other donors' samples. The conserved cysteine and the conserved F or W are not part of the CDR3 here. D genes are given only for firm matches.

>TRBV7-2|TRBJ2-2|TRBD2
ASSLASRLAGITGELF
>TRBV7-6|TRBJ2-5|TRBD2
ASSSIAGGSETQY
>TRBV28|TRBJ1-1|NA
ASSFSQTGILDTEAF
>TRBV9|TRBJ2-1|TRBD2
ASNGREGEQF
>TRBV12-3/TRBV12-4|TRBJ1-1|NA
ASSSQGTSNTEAF
>TRBV6-2/TRBV6-3|TRBJ1-1|NA
ASSYLSRLSSNTEAF
>TRBV6-5|TRBJ2-7|NA
ANSYSYQSEHEQY
>TRBV2|TRBJ2-2|NA
ASSAPGAGTGELF
>TRBV19|TRBJ1-5|NA
ASNVGNQPQH
>TRBV27|TRBJ1-2|TRBD1
ASSLFGTGVYGYT
>TRBV20-1|TRBJ1-5|NA
SARGGYINQPQH
>TRBV7-9|TRBJ1-1|NA
ASSPLLNTEAF
>TRBV29-1|TRBJ2-5|TRBD2
SALAGAETQY
>TRBV7-2|TRBJ1-5|NA
ASSLFSAGGEPQH
>TRBV24-1|TRBJ1-1|NA
ATSDPGQGDTEAF
>TRBV18|TRBJ2-5|NA
ASSPLERETQY
>TRBV27|TRBJ1-6|NA
ASSYFRGSNSPLH
>TRBV7-9|TRBJ1-5|TRBD1
ASSQTGVGGQPQH
>TRBV6-6|TRBJ2-5|TRBD2
ASRGTSGRKDGTQY
>TRBV5-1|TRBJ2-1|TRBD2
ASSLKLAGAGQF
>TRBV5-4|TRBJ2-3|NA
ASSPETGSTDTQY
>TRBV7-2|TRBJ2-1|TRBD2
ASSLSGRANNEQF
>TRBV27|TRBJ2-3|TRBD2
ASQTSGGTDTQY
>TRBV7-9|TRBJ1-1|TRBD1
ASSSGQAEAF
>TRBV20-1|TRBJ2-2|NA
SARSPIGAGELF
>TRBV30|TRBJ2-1|NA
AWSFFGSDEQF
>TRBV20-1|TRBJ1-1|NA
SARQGITEAF
>TRBV28|TRBJ1-4|NA
ASQGPNEKLF
>TRBV5-4|TRBJ2-3|TRBD1
ASSAGQARADTQY
>TRBV7-2|TRBJ2-3|NA
ASSLAAADTQY
>TRBV20-1|TRBJ2-1|NA
SAREGGGPYNEQF
>TRBV28|TRBJ2-5|TRBD2
ASSPGLAGSRTQY
>TRBV20-1|TRBJ2-1|TRBD2
SARDRRAGVTEQF
>TRBV6-6|TRBJ2-5|TRBD1
ASSYGTGGTQTQY
>TRBV4-3|TRBJ2-5|NA
ASSQTPTNQETQY
>TRBV20-1|TRBJ1-2|NA
SARGQEDGYT
>TRBV11-2|TRBJ2-3|TRBD2
ASSASGREADTQY
>TRBV24-1|TRBJ2-1|TRBD1
ATSDPGQGYNEQF
>TRBV20-1|TRBJ2-2|TRBD1
SAQTGDTGELF
>TRBV7-8|TRBJ2-3|NA
ASSSPRGGSTDTQY
>TRBV4-2|TRBJ2-3|NA
ASSQFGQSQDTQY
>TRBV5-6|TRBJ2-1|NA
ASSLLGGSGNEQF
>TRBV7-2|TRBJ2-6|NA
ASALGANVLT
>TRBV20-1|TRBJ1-1|NA
SASLSFEAF
>TRBV24-1|TRBJ2-3|NA
ATSDGYTDTQY
>TRBV7-2|TRBJ2-1|NA
ASSTGSTGRYYNEQF
>TRBV20-1|TRBJ1-6|NA
SARAGQGSSYNSPLH
>TRBV20-1|TRBJ2-1|TRBD1
SATGQVFPYNEQF
>TRBV11-1|TRBJ1-2|TRBD1
ASSLLRQGGGYT
>TRBV6-1|TRBJ2-7|TRBD2
ASSEAPPGTSGGGYADEQY
>TRBV11-3|TRBJ1-4|NA
ASSLAPGGEKLF
>TRBV7-2|TRBJ1-2|NA
ASSLLRQERYGYT
>TRBV6-6|TRBJ2-3|NA
ASSYSSRGPVVHSTDTQY
>TRBV20-1|TRBJ2-1|NA
SARVGGNYNEQF
>TRBV4-3|TRBJ2-3|TRBD2
ASSQLAGDRTDTQY
>TRBV12-3/TRBV12-4|TRBJ2-3|TRBD1
ASTLGDRVTDTQY
>TRBV4-2|TRBJ2-7|TRBD1
ASSQALGQVYEQY
>TRBV15|TRBJ1-5|NA
ATSRDRAGGQPQH
>TRBV7-2|TRBJ2-7|TRBD1
ASSPPGTGEEQY
>TRBV2|TRBJ1-1|TRBD1
ASRGTGLTTEAF